A selection of T cell receptor beta chains follows, all from one sample in a study of blood T cell repertoires in COVID-19. Using immunoSEQ multiplex PCR, the repertoire was profiled, and TCRdb retains in-frame clones only, with some absent. The data show some 340,000 clones, with 85% to 95% seen just once and less than 4% held by the top ten. What was sequenced was PBMCs or T cells enriched from blood (not recorded which). The receptor source for this set is a woman younger than 45 who had been exposed to COVID-19. CDR3s include the opening cysteine and the closing phenylalanine or tryptophan.

TRBJ1-1,TRBV5-1,14,CASSPDRAGTEAFF
TRBJ2-7,TRBV4-3,18,CASSQDRVTGRWTYEQYF
TRBJ2-5,TRBV29-1,12,CSVVQGQETQYF
TRBJ2-3,TRBV7-3,18,CASSPTPLAGGNTDTQYF
TRBJ1-2,TRBV7-2,17,CASSPPLWRGARYGYTF
TRBJ2-2,TRBV18,13,CASSPRGTGELFF
TRBJ2-1,TRBV4-1,15,CASSQDPGIYNEQFF
TRBJ1-6,TRBV7-9,14,CASSFGRSNSPLHF
TRBJ2-3,TRBV6-5,14,CASSQGQDTDTQYF
TRBJ1-2,TRBV19,15,CASSIGGVAPYGYTF
TRBJ1-2,TRBV3-1/TRBV3-2,16,CASSQGTGDGDYGYTF
TRBJ2-5,TRBV6-5,15,CASTPTGGLGETQYF
TRBJ1-1,TRBV5-1,13,CASSYGQGTEAFF
TRBJ2-5,TRBV11-3,14,CASSPDRFQETQYF
TRBJ1-1,TRBV18,14,CASSPPVGNTEAFF
TRBJ1-4,TRBV9,14,CASSGGTGSEKLFF
TRBJ2-7,TRBV10-3,16,CAISESRTGGNYEQYF
TRBJ2-5,TRBV5-1,14,CASSLVGGQETQYF
TRBJ2-1,TRBV27,16,CASSFGAGEFVDEQFF
TRBJ1-5,TRBV6-1,16,CASSELYRTSNQPQHF
TRBJ1-2,TRBV6-5,15,CASTPSGTGGFGYTF
TRBJ2-3,TRBV7-9,14,CASSPWTGTDTQYF
TRBJ1-1,TRBV25-1,15,CASSEWRGLNTEAFF
TRBJ1-1,TRBV7-2,14,CASSLVSGNTEAFF
TRBJ2-7,TRBV10-3,15,CATLGAPLGAYEQYF
TRBJ2-3,TRBV24-1,18,CATSATTSGGLSTDTQYF
TRBJ2-7,TRBV4-1,15,CASSQGAVGSYEQYF
TRBJ2-5,TRBV5-5,18,CASSSDRRLAGGQEAQYF
TRBJ2-5,TRBV4-1,15,CASSQGRTGQETQYF
TRBJ2-2,TRBV19,16,CASSYGSAGSTGELFF
TRBJ1-2,TRBV6-5,14,CASRRDRGGYGYTF
TRBJ1-2,TRBV7-9,15,CASSSGPGAIYGYTF
TRBJ2-5,TRBV11-2,16,CASSFTLSDRAETQYF
TRBJ1-5,TRBV6-1,17,CASSGDRGPYSNQPQHF
TRBJ2-7,TRBV14,15,CASSPGEIVPYEQYF
TRBJ1-6,TRBV19,12,CAVGTGASPLHF
TRBJ2-7,TRBV5-1,15,CASSLLQGAVYEQYF
TRBJ1-5,TRBV19,13,CASRQGGNQPQHF
TRBJ1-3,TRBV9,17,CASSPRGGQIERNTIYF
TRBJ1-3,TRBV14,14,CASSLRGSGNTIYF
TRBJ1-1,TRBV25-1,13,CASRRQGGTEAFF
TRBJ1-1,TRBV4-1,20,CASSQRTDYRGRWGNTEAFF
TRBJ1-2,TRBV2,13,CASGDGGYYGYTF
TRBJ1-3,TRBV24-1,16,CATSDLRDNSGNTIYF
TRBJ1-2,TRBV3-1/TRBV3-2,13,CASSLTANYGYTF
TRBJ2-5,TRBV5-1,15,CASSLGLSRGETQYF
TRBJ2-2,TRBV6-5,14,CASSTGVATGELFF
TRBJ1-5,TRBV7-8,14,CASGRDRGNQPQHF
TRBJ2-1,TRBV4-3,17,CASSQDRGRGPSDEQFF
TRBJ2-7,TRBV27,14,CASSPRTGTHEQYF
TRBJ1-4,TRBV4-2,16,CASSQAPTGGNEKLFF
TRBJ1-1,TRBV19,14,CASSGGDRGIEAFF
TRBJ2-2,TRBV6-2/TRBV6-3,15,CASSSHGRATGELFF
TRBJ1-1,TRBV7-9,15,CASSPPDERVPEAFF